The rows below give T cell receptor beta chains drawn from one sample of a study of blood T cells in healthy people across ages. Using its own MiXCR run on the 5' RACE reads, TCRdb lists one record per CDR3 protein. Of more than 650,000 distinct CDR3 sequences detected, about a fifth appear once; the ten largest clones hold around a fifth. The sample was blood. All receptors derive from a man aged 70 or older in good health. CDR3s include the opening cysteine and the closing phenylalanine or tryptophan. The D gene is left open where the match is weak. The size of a clone is reported for some rows only, either as once, few or many, or as a class for expanded clones.

J gene: TRBJ2-5; D gene: NA; V gene: TRBV7-6; CDR3 length: 15; clone size: NA; CDR3 protein: CASSSNTGTQETQYF; CDR3 DNA: TGTGCCAGCAGCTCAAACACGGGGACCCAGGAGACCCAGTACTTC
J gene: TRBJ2-1; D gene: NA; V gene: TRBV21-1; CDR3 length: 15; clone size: many; CDR3 protein: CASSKRKVGANEQFF; CDR3 DNA: TGTGCCAGCAGCAAACGGAAGGTAGGAGCGAATGAGCAGTTCTTC
J gene: TRBJ2-1; D gene: TRBD2; V gene: TRBV5-1; CDR3 length: 16; clone size: few; CDR3 protein: CASSLFTGGPRDEQFF; CDR3 DNA: TGCGCCAGCAGCTTATTTACGGGGGGACCTAGGGATGAGCAGTTCTTC
J gene: TRBJ1-1; D gene: NA; V gene: TRBV7-9; CDR3 length: 14; clone size: NA; CDR3 protein: CASSLVDGRLEAFF; CDR3 DNA: TGTGCCAGCAGCTTAGTTGACGGAAGACTTGAAGCTTTCTTT
J gene: TRBJ1-1; D gene: NA; V gene: TRBV28; CDR3 length: 16; clone size: NA; CDR3 protein: CASSLPSSRGYTEAFF; CDR3 DNA: TGTGCCAGCAGTTTACCCTCTAGCAGGGGATACACTGAAGCTTTCTTT
J gene: TRBJ1-2; D gene: TRBD1; V gene: TRBV27; CDR3 length: 15; clone size: NA; CDR3 protein: CASSRAGGDLSGDTF; CDR3 DNA: TGTGCCAGCAGTCGCGCAGGGGGAGACCTCTCTGGCGACACCTTC
J gene: TRBJ2-1; D gene: TRBD2; V gene: TRBV11-3; CDR3 length: 15; clone size: NA; CDR3 protein: CASSFRLAGGYEQFF; CDR3 DNA: TGTGCCAGCAGCTTTAGACTAGCGGGAGGTTATGAGCAGTTCTTC
J gene: TRBJ1-6; D gene: NA; V gene: TRBV6-5; CDR3 length: 16; clone size: NA; CDR3 protein: CASSYLPGTYNSPLHF; CDR3 DNA: TGTGCCAGCAGTTACCTCCCAGGGACCTATAATTCACCCCTCCACTTT
J gene: TRBJ2-3; D gene: TRBD1; V gene: TRBV5-1; CDR3 length: 16; clone size: few; CDR3 protein: CASSLAGTASTDTQYF; CDR3 DNA: TGCGCCAGCAGCTTGGCCGGGACAGCTAGCACAGATACGCAGTATTTT
J gene: TRBJ2-1; D gene: TRBD2; V gene: TRBV7-3; CDR3 length: 15; clone size: NA; CDR3 protein: CASSPSGGTYNEQFF; CDR3 DNA: TGTGCCAGCAGCCCCTCGGGGGGTACGTACAATGAGCAGTTCTTC
J gene: TRBJ1-4; D gene: NA; V gene: TRBV5-5; CDR3 length: 14; clone size: few; CDR3 protein: CASSWDGGDEKLFF; CDR3 DNA: TGTGCCAGCAGTTGGGACGGGGGAGATGAAAAACTGTTTTTT
J gene: TRBJ2-7; D gene: NA; V gene: TRBV20-1; CDR3 length: 13; clone size: NA; CDR3 protein: CSARRASSYEQYF; CDR3 DNA: TGCAGTGCTAGGAGGGCGTCTAGTTACGAGCAGTACTTC
J gene: TRBJ1-5; D gene: NA; V gene: TRBV10-3; CDR3 length: 14; clone size: few; CDR3 protein: CASRGGTGNQPQHF; CDR3 DNA: TGTGCCAGCCGGGGAGGGACGGGCAATCAGCCCCAGCATTTT
J gene: TRBJ2-5; D gene: NA; V gene: TRBV10-3; CDR3 length: 16; clone size: NA; CDR3 protein: CAISESWEGIQETQYF; CDR3 DNA: TGTGCCATCAGTGAATCTTGGGAAGGGATCCAAGAGACCCAGTACTTC
J gene: TRBJ2-1; D gene: TRBD2; V gene: TRBV5-1; CDR3 length: 16; clone size: few; CDR3 protein: CASSKFTGGTFNEQFF; CDR3 DNA: TGCGCCAGCAGCAAATTTACCGGGGGGACTTTCAATGAGCAGTTCTTC
J gene: TRBJ2-5; D gene: NA; V gene: TRBV7-6; CDR3 length: 17; clone size: NA; CDR3 protein: CASSSRSPGGAQETQYF; CDR3 DNA: TGTGCCAGCAGCTCAAGATCCCCTGGGGGGGCACAAGAGACCCAGTACTTC
J gene: TRBJ1-2; D gene: NA; V gene: TRBV30; CDR3 length: 12; clone size: NA; CDR3 protein: CAWSPGARGYTF; CDR3 DNA: TGTGCCTGGAGTCCGGGGGCGCGTGGCTACACCTTC
J gene: TRBJ2-5; D gene: TRBD2; V gene: TRBV29-1; CDR3 length: 13; clone size: once; CDR3 protein: CSVEKGEGETQYF; CDR3 DNA: TGCAGCGTTGAAAAAGGGGAGGGAGAGACCCAGTACTTC
J gene: TRBJ2-2; D gene: TRBD1; V gene: TRBV20-1; CDR3 length: 16; clone size: few; CDR3 protein: CSAPDRGQANTGELFF; CDR3 DNA: TGCAGTGCTCCAGACAGGGGGCAAGCGAACACCGGGGAGCTGTTTTTT
J gene: TRBJ2-3; D gene: NA; V gene: TRBV20-1; CDR3 length: 14; clone size: few; CDR3 protein: CSARDPRLRDTQYF; CDR3 DNA: TGCAGTGCTAGAGACCCAAGGTTGCGGGATACGCAGTATTTT
J gene: TRBJ1-5; D gene: NA; V gene: TRBV10-3; CDR3 length: 15; clone size: few; CDR3 protein: CAISESGLPTQPQHF; CDR3 DNA: TGTGCCATCAGTGAGTCGGGATTACCTACTCAGCCCCAGCATTTT
J gene: TRBJ1-1; D gene: NA; V gene: TRBV3-1; CDR3 length: 15; clone size: NA; CDR3 protein: CASSPTAGSYTEAFF; CDR3 DNA: TGTGCCAGCAGCCCCACGGCTGGGTCGTACACTGAAGCTTTCTTT
J gene: TRBJ2-6; D gene: NA; V gene: TRBV6-5; CDR3 length: 16; clone size: NA; CDR3 protein: CASSYSGTAGANVLTF; CDR3 DNA: TGTGCCAGCAGTTACTCGGGAACTGCGGGGGCCAACGTCCTGACTTTC
J gene: TRBJ1-1; D gene: NA; V gene: TRBV7-2; CDR3 length: 12; clone size: NA; CDR3 protein: CASSLVPGGAFF; CDR3 DNA: TGTGCCAGCAGCTTAGTCCCCGGAGGAGCTTTCTTT
J gene: TRBJ2-3; D gene: TRBD2; V gene: TRBV29-1; CDR3 length: 14; clone size: NA; CDR3 protein: CSVPRGGGTDTQYF; CDR3 DNA: TGCAGCGTTCCGCGGGGGGGAGGCACAGATACGCAGTATTTT
J gene: TRBJ1-2; D gene: NA; V gene: TRBV19; CDR3 length: 13; clone size: NA; CDR3 protein: CASNPTNSYGYTF; CDR3 DNA: TGTGCCAGCAATCCCACCAACAGCTATGGCTACACCTTC
J gene: TRBJ2-3; D gene: TRBD2; V gene: TRBV12-3/TRBV12-4; CDR3 length: 16; clone size: NA; CDR3 protein: CASSDSRGGYTDTQYF; CDR3 DNA: TGTGCCAGCAGTGACTCGCGGGGGGGCTACACAGATACGCAGTATTTT
J gene: TRBJ2-3; D gene: NA; V gene: TRBV12-3/TRBV12-4; CDR3 length: 13; clone size: NA; CDR3 protein: CASSPLNLGTQYF; CDR3 DNA: TGTGCCAGCAGTCCTCTGAATTTGGGTACGCAGTATTTT
J gene: TRBJ2-5; D gene: NA; V gene: TRBV6-5; CDR3 length: 14; clone size: few; CDR3 protein: CASSYSEGLKTQYF; CDR3 DNA: TGTGCCAGCAGTTACTCGGAGGGACTGAAGACCCAGTACTTC
J gene: TRBJ1-5; D gene: NA; V gene: TRBV20-1; CDR3 length: 13; clone size: NA; CDR3 protein: CSARRPGNQPQHF; CDR3 DNA: TGCAGTGCTAGACGCCCGGGCAATCAGCCCCAGCATTTT
J gene: TRBJ1-1; D gene: TRBD1; V gene: TRBV7-6; CDR3 length: 14; clone size: NA; CDR3 protein: CASSSRDRGDEAFF; CDR3 DNA: TGTGCCAGCAGCTCCCGGGACAGGGGGGACGAAGCTTTCTTT
J gene: TRBJ2-1; D gene: NA; V gene: TRBV29-1; CDR3 length: 13; clone size: few; CDR3 protein: CSVAMSVRNEQFF; CDR3 DNA: TGCAGCGTTGCCATGTCCGTCCGGAATGAGCAGTTCTTC
J gene: TRBJ1-4; D gene: NA; V gene: TRBV19; CDR3 length: 13; clone size: few; CDR3 protein: CASSIVGNEKLFF; CDR3 DNA: TGTGCCAGTAGTATAGTGGGGAATGAAAAACTGTTTTTT
J gene: TRBJ2-5; D gene: TRBD2; V gene: TRBV7-2; CDR3 length: 15; clone size: few; CDR3 protein: CASSLFASGGETQYF; CDR3 DNA: TGTGCCAGCAGCTTATTCGCTAGCGGGGGAGAGACCCAGTACTTC
J gene: TRBJ2-3; D gene: NA; V gene: TRBV24-1; CDR3 length: 16; clone size: NA; CDR3 protein: CATSDLGGSGTDTQYF; CDR3 DNA: TGTGCCACCAGTGATTTGGGGGGTTCTGGCACAGATACGCAGTATTTT
J gene: TRBJ1-2; D gene: NA; V gene: TRBV7-9; CDR3 length: 15; clone size: NA; CDR3 protein: CASSLMQGPNYGYTF; CDR3 DNA: TGTGCCAGCAGCCTAATGCAGGGCCCTAACTATGGCTACACCTTC
J gene: TRBJ2-2; D gene: NA; V gene: TRBV28; CDR3 length: 15; clone size: few; CDR3 protein: CASSFRGPNTGELFF; CDR3 DNA: TGTGCCAGCAGTTTCCGGGGGCCGAACACCGGGGAGCTGTTTTTT
J gene: TRBJ2-2; D gene: TRBD2; V gene: TRBV19; CDR3 length: 16; clone size: NA; CDR3 protein: CASSVTSGRFPGELFF; CDR3 DNA: TGTGCCAGTAGTGTCACTAGCGGGAGGTTCCCCGGGGAGCTGTTTTTT
J gene: TRBJ2-5; D gene: NA; V gene: TRBV6-5; CDR3 length: 15; clone size: few; CDR3 protein: CASSYSGTLQETQYF; CDR3 DNA: TGTGCCAGCAGTTATTCCGGGACCCTGCAAGAGACCCAGTACTTC
J gene: TRBJ2-3; D gene: NA; V gene: TRBV20-1; CDR3 length: 14; clone size: few; CDR3 protein: CSALGWGRTDTQYF; CDR3 DNA: TGCAGTGCCCTAGGCTGGGGACGCACAGATACGCAGTATTTT
J gene: TRBJ2-3; D gene: TRBD2; V gene: TRBV20-1; CDR3 length: 17; clone size: NA; CDR3 protein: CSGTAGTSGRMGDTQYF; CDR3 DNA: TGCAGTGGGACGGCCGGGACTAGCGGGAGGATGGGAGATACGCAGTATTTT
J gene: TRBJ1-2; D gene: NA; V gene: TRBV12-3/TRBV12-4; CDR3 length: 14; clone size: NA; CDR3 protein: CASSTQLTGLGYTF; CDR3 DNA: TGTGCCAGCAGTACCCAACTGACAGGTCTGGGCTACACCTTC
J gene: TRBJ2-1; D gene: TRBD1; V gene: TRBV6-5; CDR3 length: 13; clone size: few; CDR3 protein: CASSWDRYNEQFF; CDR3 DNA: TGTGCCAGCAGCTGGGACAGATACAATGAGCAGTTCTTC
J gene: TRBJ1-5; D gene: NA; V gene: TRBV10-3; CDR3 length: 15; clone size: NA; CDR3 protein: CAISEAVEGNQPQHF; CDR3 DNA: TGTGCCATCAGTGAGGCGGTCGAGGGCAATCAGCCCCAGCATTTT
J gene: TRBJ2-4; D gene: NA; V gene: TRBV10-3; CDR3 length: 17; clone size: few; CDR3 protein: CAISESGSSIAKNIQYF; CDR3 DNA: TGTGCCATCAGTGAGTCGGGCAGTTCGATAGCCAAAAACATTCAGTACTTC
J gene: TRBJ1-6; D gene: NA; V gene: TRBV7-9; CDR3 length: 16; clone size: NA; CDR3 protein: CASRPRQVPYNSPLHF; CDR3 DNA: TGTGCCAGCAGACCCCGACAGGTTCCTTATAATTCACCCCTCCACTTT
J gene: TRBJ2-5; D gene: TRBD1; V gene: TRBV24-1; CDR3 length: 15; clone size: NA; CDR3 protein: CATSDRDRAQETQYF; CDR3 DNA: TGTGCCACCAGTGACCGGGACAGGGCCCAAGAGACCCAGTACTTC
J gene: TRBJ2-1; D gene: NA; V gene: TRBV14; CDR3 length: 12; clone size: few; CDR3 protein: CASSQNTNEQFF; CDR3 DNA: TGTGCCAGCAGCCAAAATACCAATGAGCAGTTCTTC
J gene: TRBJ1-2; D gene: TRBD1; V gene: TRBV29-1; CDR3 length: 13; clone size: few; CDR3 protein: CSVEHGTAYGYTF; CDR3 DNA: TGCAGCGTTGAACACGGGACAGCTTATGGCTACACCTTC
J gene: TRBJ1-1; D gene: NA; V gene: TRBV14; CDR3 length: 16; clone size: few; CDR3 protein: CASSQMKTTLGTEAFF; CDR3 DNA: TGTGCCAGCAGCCAAATGAAAACAACCCTAGGGACTGAAGCTTTCTTT
J gene: TRBJ2-3; D gene: NA; V gene: TRBV7-2; CDR3 length: 15; clone size: NA; CDR3 protein: CASSLGATFADTQYF; CDR3 DNA: TGTGCCAGCAGCTTAGGAGCAACGTTTGCAGATACGCAGTATTTT
J gene: TRBJ1-2; D gene: NA; V gene: TRBV7-9; CDR3 length: 13; clone size: few; CDR3 protein: CASRLATGSGYTF; CDR3 DNA: TGTGCCAGCAGACTAGCCACAGGGTCTGGCTACACCTTC
J gene: TRBJ2-1; D gene: NA; V gene: TRBV20-1; CDR3 length: 14; clone size: few; CDR3 protein: CSARDRQVKITNPF; CDR3 DNA: TGCAGTGCTAGAGATCGGCAGGTGAAGATAACAAACCCATTC
J gene: TRBJ1-5; D gene: NA; V gene: TRBV5-1; CDR3 length: 13; clone size: few; CDR3 protein: CASSPVSTDTQHF; CDR3 DNA: TGCGCCAGCAGCCCGGTTAGCACAGATACGCAGCATTTT
J gene: TRBJ2-6; D gene: NA; V gene: TRBV28; CDR3 length: 15; clone size: NA; CDR3 protein: CASRTPPAGANVLTF; CDR3 DNA: TGTGCCAGCAGAACCCCCCCCGCCGGGGCCAACGTCCTGACTTTC
J gene: TRBJ2-5; D gene: NA; V gene: TRBV24-1; CDR3 length: 15; clone size: few; CDR3 protein: CATSEVSGTVEDQYF; CDR3 DNA: TGTGCCACCAGTGAGGTTAGCGGGACAGTAGAGGACCAGTACTTC
J gene: TRBJ2-7; D gene: NA; V gene: TRBV12-3/TRBV12-4; CDR3 length: 13; clone size: few; CDR3 protein: CASSPGTYRGQYF; CDR3 DNA: TGTGCCAGCAGTCCCGGGACGTACCGTGGGCAGTACTTC
J gene: TRBJ1-2; D gene: NA; V gene: TRBV7-6; CDR3 length: 15; clone size: NA; CDR3 protein: CASSLDSAEIDGYTF; CDR3 DNA: TGTGCCAGCAGCTTAGATTCGGCAGAAATTGATGGCTACACCTTC